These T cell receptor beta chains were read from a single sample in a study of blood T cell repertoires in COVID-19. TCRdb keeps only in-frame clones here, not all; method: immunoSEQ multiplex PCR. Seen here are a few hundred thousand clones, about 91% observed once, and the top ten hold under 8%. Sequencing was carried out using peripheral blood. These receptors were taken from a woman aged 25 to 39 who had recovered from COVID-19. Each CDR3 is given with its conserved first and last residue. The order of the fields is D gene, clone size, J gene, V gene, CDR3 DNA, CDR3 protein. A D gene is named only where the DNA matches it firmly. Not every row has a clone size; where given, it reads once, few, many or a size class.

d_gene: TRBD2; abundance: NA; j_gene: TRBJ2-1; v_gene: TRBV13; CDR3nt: TGTGCCAGCAGCCAATCGCGGGGGGGCCTGTACAATGAGCAGTTCTTC; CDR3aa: CASSQSRGGLYNEQFF
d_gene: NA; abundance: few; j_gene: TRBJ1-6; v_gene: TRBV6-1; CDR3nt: TGTGCCAGCAGTGAGACAGCCTCTTACTATAATTCACCCCTCCACTTT; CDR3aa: CASSETASYYNSPLHF
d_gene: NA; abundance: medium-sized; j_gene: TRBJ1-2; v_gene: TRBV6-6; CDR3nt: TGTGCCAGCACCCCAAACGCGGGGACTTCTAACTATGGCTACACCTTC; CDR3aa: CASTPNAGTSNYGYTF
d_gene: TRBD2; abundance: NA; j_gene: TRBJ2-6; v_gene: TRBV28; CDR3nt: TGTGCCAGCAGTCCCCGCGGGAGCCTCTCTGGGGCCAACGTCCTGACTTTC; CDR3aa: CASSPRGSLSGANVLTF
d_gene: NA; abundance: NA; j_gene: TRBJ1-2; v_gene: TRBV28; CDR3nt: TGTGCCAGCAGTTTGATCAGATATGGCTACACCTTC; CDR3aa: CASSLIRYGYTF
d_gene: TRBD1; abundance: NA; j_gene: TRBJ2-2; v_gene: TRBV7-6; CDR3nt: TGTGCCAGCAGCGGGGGACCGGGACAGTCAATCACCGGGGAGCTGTTTTTT; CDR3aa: CASSGGPGQSITGELFF
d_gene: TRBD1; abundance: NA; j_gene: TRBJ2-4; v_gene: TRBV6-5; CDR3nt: TGTGCCAGCAGTCGACAGGGTCTGGACATTCAGTACTTC; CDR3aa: CASSRQGLDIQYF
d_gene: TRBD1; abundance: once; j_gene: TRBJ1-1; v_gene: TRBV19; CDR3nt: TGTGCCAGTAGTATTCACAGGGGGAAGGAGAACACTGAAGCTTTCTTT; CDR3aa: CASSIHRGKENTEAFF
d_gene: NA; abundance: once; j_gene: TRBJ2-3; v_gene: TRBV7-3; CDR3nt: TGTGCCAGCAGCTTATCTTTGGCTAGCACAGATACGCAGTATTTT; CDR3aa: CASSLSLASTDTQYF
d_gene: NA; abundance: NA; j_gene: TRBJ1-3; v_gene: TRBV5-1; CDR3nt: TGCGCCAGCAGCTTGGGGACAGCCTCTGGAAACACCATATATTTT; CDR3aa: CASSLGTASGNTIYF
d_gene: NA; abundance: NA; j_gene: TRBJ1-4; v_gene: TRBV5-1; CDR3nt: TGCGCCAGCAGCTTGGACGCTGGGCGAAAACTGTTTTTT; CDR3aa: CASSLDAGRKLFF
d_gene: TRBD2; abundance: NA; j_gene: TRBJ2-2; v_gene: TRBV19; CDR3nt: TGTGCCAGTAGTGCGGGGAGGGACACCGGGGAGCTGTTTTTT; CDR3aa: CASSAGRDTGELFF
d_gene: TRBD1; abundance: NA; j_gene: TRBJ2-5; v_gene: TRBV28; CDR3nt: TGTGCCAGCAGTTGGGGGACAGGGTACCAAGAGACCCAGTACTTC; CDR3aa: CASSWGTGYQETQYF
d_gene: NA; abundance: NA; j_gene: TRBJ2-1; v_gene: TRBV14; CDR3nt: TGTGCCAGCAGCCAAGCGTGGGCAATCGATGAGCAGTTCTTC; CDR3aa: CASSQAWAIDEQFF
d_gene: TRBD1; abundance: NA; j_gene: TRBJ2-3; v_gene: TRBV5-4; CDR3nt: TGTGCCAGCAGCGAGACAGGGGGCTACACAGATACGCAGTATTTT; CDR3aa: CASSETGGYTDTQYF
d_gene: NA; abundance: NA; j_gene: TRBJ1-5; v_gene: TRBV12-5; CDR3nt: TGTGCTAGTGGTTTCAAGTATTCCGGGGGGTTGGGCCAGCCCCAGCATTTT; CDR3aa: CASGFKYSGGLGQPQHF
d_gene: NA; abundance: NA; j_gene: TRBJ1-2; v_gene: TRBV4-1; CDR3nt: TGCGCCAGCAGGTTGGGTAGCGGTAACTATGGCTACACCTTC; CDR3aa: CASRLGSGNYGYTF
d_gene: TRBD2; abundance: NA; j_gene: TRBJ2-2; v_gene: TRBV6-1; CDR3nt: TGTGCCAGCAGTGCCAGGAGCGGGGCTTTTTACACCGGGGAGCTGTTTTTT; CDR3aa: CASSARSGAFYTGELFF
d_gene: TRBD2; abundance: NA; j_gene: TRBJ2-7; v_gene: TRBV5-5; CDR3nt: TGTGCCAGCAGCTGGGCCAGCGGGACTGGTGAGCAGTACTTC; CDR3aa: CASSWASGTGEQYF
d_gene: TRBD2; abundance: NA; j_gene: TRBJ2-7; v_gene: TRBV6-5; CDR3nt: TGTGCCAGCAGAGACAGCGGGGGGACATCCTACGAGCAGTACTTC; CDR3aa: CASRDSGGTSYEQYF
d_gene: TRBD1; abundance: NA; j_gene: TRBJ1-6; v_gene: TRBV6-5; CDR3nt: TGTGCCAGCAGCCCAGGGACAGGGAATTCTCGCCTCCACTTT; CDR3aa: CASSPGTGNSRLHF
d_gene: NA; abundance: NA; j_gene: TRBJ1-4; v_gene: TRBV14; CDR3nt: TGTGCCAGCAGCCGCAGAACTAATGAAAAACTGTTTTTT; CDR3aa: CASSRRTNEKLFF
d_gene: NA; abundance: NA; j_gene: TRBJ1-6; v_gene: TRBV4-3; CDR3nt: TGCGCCAGCAGCCCGGACCTGGGGCAGGGTAATTCACCCCTCCACTTT; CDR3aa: CASSPDLGQGNSPLHF
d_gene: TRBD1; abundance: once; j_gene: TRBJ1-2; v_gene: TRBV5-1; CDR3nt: TGCGCCAGCAGCGTGACAGGGGGCCCCTATGGCTACACCTTC; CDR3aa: CASSVTGGPYGYTF
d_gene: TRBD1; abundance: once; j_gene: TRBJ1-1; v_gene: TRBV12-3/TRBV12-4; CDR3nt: TGTGCCAGCAGTTACAGGGGGCGAACTGAAGCTTTCTTT; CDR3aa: CASSYRGRTEAFF
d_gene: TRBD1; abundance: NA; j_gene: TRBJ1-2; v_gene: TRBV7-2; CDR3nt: TGTGCCAGCAGCGGGACAGCCTACTATGGCTACACCTTC; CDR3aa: CASSGTAYYGYTF
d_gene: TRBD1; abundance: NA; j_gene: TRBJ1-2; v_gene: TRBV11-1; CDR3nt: TGTGCCAGCAGCGGACAGGGAGGGGATGGCTACACCTTC; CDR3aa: CASSGQGGDGYTF
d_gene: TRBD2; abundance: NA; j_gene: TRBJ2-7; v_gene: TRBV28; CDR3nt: TGTGCCAGCAGTTTACAAGCGGGGGAGCAGTACTTC; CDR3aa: CASSLQAGEQYF
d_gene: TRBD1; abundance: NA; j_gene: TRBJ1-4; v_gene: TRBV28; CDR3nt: TGTGCCAGCAACCTAGGGGGCGGTAATGAAAAACTGTTTTTT; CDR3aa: CASNLGGGNEKLFF
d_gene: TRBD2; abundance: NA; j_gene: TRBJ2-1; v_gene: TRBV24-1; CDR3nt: TGTGCCACCAGTGATTTGAGGCGGGGGGATAACAATGAGCAGTTCTTC; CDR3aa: CATSDLRRGDNNEQFF
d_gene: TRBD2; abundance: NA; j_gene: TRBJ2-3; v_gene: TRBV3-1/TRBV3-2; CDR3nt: TGTGCCAGCAGACGGGGAAGCGGGAACACAGATACGCAGTATTTT; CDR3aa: CASRRGSGNTDTQYF